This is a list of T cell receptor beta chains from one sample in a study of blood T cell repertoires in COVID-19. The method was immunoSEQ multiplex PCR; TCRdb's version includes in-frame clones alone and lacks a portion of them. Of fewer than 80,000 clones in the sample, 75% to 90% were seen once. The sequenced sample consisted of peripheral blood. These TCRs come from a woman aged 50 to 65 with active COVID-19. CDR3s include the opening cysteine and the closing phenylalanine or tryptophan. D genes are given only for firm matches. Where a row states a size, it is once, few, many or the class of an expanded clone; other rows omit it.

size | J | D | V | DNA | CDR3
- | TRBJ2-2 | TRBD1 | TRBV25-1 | TGTGCCAGCAGTGAGGACAGGGTGGTCGCCGGGGAGCTGTTTTTT | CASSEDRVVAGELFF
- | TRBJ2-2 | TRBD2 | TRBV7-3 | TGTGCCAGCAGCTCTTTAGCGGGAGGGTTATCCGGGGAGCTGTTTTTT | CASSSLAGGLSGELFF
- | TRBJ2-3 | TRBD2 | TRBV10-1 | TGCGCCAGCAGTGATACGGGGGGGGGCACAGATACGCAGTATTTT | CASSDTGGGTDTQYF
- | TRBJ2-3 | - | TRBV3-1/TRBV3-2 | TGTGCCAGCAGCCAAGGGACAATCCCCACAGATACGCAGTATTTT | CASSQGTIPTDTQYF
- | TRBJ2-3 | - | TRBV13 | TGTGCCAGCAGCGGAACGGGTAGCGAAGTGGATCCAAGCACAGATACGCAGTATTTT | CASSGTGSEVDPSTDTQYF
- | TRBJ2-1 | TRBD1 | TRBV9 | TGTGCCAGCGGACAGGGGGCCTACAATGAGCAGTTCTTC | CASGQGAYNEQFF
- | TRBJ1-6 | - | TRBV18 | TGTGCCAGCTCACCACAGTCGGCACAGGGCGGCTCACCCCTCCACTTT | CASSPQSAQGGSPLHF
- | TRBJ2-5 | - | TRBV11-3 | TGTGCCAGCAGTGGCAGCCAAGAGACCCAGTACTTC | CASSGSQETQYF
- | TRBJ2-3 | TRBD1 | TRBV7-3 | TGTGCCAGCAGCCCCACGGGACAGGGGTCAGATACGCAGTATTTT | CASSPTGQGSDTQYF
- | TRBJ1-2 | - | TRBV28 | TGTGCCAGCAGTCAACAGGGACATGGCTACACCTTC | CASSQQGHGYTF
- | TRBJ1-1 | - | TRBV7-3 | TGTGCCAGCAGACCGACTTACATGAACACTGAAGCTTTCTTT | CASRPTYMNTEAFF
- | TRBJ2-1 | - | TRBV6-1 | TGTGCCAGCAGTGAAGGGTGGGCCCGGGGGGAGCAGTTCTTC | CASSEGWARGEQFF
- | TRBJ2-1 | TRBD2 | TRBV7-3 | TGTGCCAGCAGCTTAATCGCTAGCGGGGCGAGCTCCTACAATGAGCAGTTCTTC | CASSLIASGASSYNEQFF
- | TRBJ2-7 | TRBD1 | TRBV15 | TGTGCCACCAGCACGGGACAGGGGCGAGACGAGCAGTACTTC | CATSTGQGRDEQYF
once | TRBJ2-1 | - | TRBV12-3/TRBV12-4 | TGTGCCAGCAGAATCGGACTGGACAATGAGCAGTTCTTC | CASRIGLDNEQFF
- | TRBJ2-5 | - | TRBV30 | TGTGCCTGGAGTTTCAGGGAACAAGAGACCCAGTACTTC | CAWSFREQETQYF
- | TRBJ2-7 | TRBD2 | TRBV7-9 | TGTGCCAGCAGCTTGGAGGGCGGGAGACTAGCGGGGGTTACCTACGAGCAGTACTTC | CASSLEGGRLAGVTYEQYF
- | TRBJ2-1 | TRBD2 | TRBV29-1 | TGCAGCGTCCAAACTAGCGGGAGGGCCAATGAGCAGTTCTTC | CSVQTSGRANEQFF
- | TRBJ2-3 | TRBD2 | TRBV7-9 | TGTGCCAGCAGCGGTAGCCGTAGACTAGCGGGAGCGACAGATACGCAGTATTTT | CASSGSRRLAGATDTQYF
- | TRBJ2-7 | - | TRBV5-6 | TGTGCCAGCTCCCTCGTGAGATATGACGAGCAGTACTTC | CASSLVRYDEQYF
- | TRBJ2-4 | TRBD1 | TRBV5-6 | TGTGCCAGCAGGGTTGAGGGGGCGAACATTCAGTACTTC | CASRVEGANIQYF
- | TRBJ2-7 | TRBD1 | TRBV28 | TGTGCCAGCAGTCCGGGGACAGGGTGGCCCTACGAGCAGTACTTC | CASSPGTGWPYEQYF
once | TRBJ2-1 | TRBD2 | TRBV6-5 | TGTGCCAGCAGTCACTCACTAGCGGGAGAGGGCAATGAGCAGTTCTTC | CASSHSLAGEGNEQFF
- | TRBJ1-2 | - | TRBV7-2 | TGTGCCAGCAGTACCTCAGGGGTATGGAACTATGGCTACACCTTC | CASSTSGVWNYGYTF
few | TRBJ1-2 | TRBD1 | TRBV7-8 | TGTGCCAGCAGCGTAGGGACAGGGCCGTTGGGTGGCTACACCTTC | CASSVGTGPLGGYTF
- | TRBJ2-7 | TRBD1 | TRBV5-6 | TGTGCCAGCAGCAGCGACAGGGAGACCTACGAGCAGTACTTC | CASSSDRETYEQYF
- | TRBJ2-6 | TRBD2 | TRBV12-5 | TGTGCTAGTGGCCTTAGCGGGGGAAGCTCTGGGGCCAACGTCCTGACTTTC | CASGLSGGSSGANVLTF
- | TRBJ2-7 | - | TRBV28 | TGTGCCAGCAGTTTATACAGCTCCTACGAGCAGTACTTC | CASSLYSSYEQYF
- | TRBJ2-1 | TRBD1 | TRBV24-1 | TGTGCCACCAGATCAACAGGGGATGAGCAGTTCTTC | CATRSTGDEQFF
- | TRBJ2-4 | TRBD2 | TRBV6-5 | TGTGCCAGCAGTAAGGGACTAGTGGACATTCAGTACTTC | CASSKGLVDIQYF
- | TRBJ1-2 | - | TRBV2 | TGTGCCAGCAGCCTAGGACAGCTGTATGGCTACACCTTC | CASSLGQLYGYTF
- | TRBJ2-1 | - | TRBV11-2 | TGTGCCAGCAGCCCCAGAGGGAGAATGTATGAGCAGTTCTTC | CASSPRGRMYEQFF
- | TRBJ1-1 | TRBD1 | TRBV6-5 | TGTGCCAGCAGTCCAACGGGACAGGGGAAAACTTTCTTT | CASSPTGQGKTFF
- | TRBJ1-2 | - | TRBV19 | TGTGCCAGCAAACGGGACACCGCTAACTATGGCTACACCTTC | CASKRDTANYGYTF
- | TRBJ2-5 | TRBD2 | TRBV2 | TGTGCCAGCAGTGAAGTAGCGGGAGGTGCAGAGACCCAGTACTTC | CASSEVAGGAETQYF
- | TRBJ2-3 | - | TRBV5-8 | TGTGCCAGCGACAGCACTAGCCCTGGCACAGATACGCAGTATTTT | CASDSTSPGTDTQYF
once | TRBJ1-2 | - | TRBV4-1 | TGCGCCAGCAGCCAAGGCTATCGGGGGGCTGGAGGCTACACCTTC | CASSQGYRGAGGYTF
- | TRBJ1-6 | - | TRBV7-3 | TGTGCCAGCAGCCAGACTGGATATAATTCACCCCTCCACTTT | CASSQTGYNSPLHF
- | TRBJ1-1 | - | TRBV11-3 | TGTGCCAGCAGCTCCCGGACTTCCAACACTGAAGCTTTCTTT | CASSSRTSNTEAFF
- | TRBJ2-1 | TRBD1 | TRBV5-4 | TGTGCCAGCAGCTTGGGTTCTGGGACAGCCTCCTACAATGAGCAGTTCTTC | CASSLGSGTASYNEQFF
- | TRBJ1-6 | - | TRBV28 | TGTGCCAGCAGCGCCAGACAGGAGAGCTCCTATAATTCACCCCTCCACTTT | CASSARQESSYNSPLHF
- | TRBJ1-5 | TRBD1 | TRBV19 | TGTGCCAGTAGTAAGGGACAGTACAATCAGCCCCAGCATTTT | CASSKGQYNQPQHF
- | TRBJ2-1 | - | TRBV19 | TGTGCCAGTAGTATACCCCTTCACAATGAGCAGTTCTTC | CASSIPLHNEQFF
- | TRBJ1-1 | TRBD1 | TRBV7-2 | TGTGCCAGCAGCCTCGAGGGACAGGGGCTCACTGAAGCTTTCTTT | CASSLEGQGLTEAFF
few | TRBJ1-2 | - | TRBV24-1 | TGTGCCACACGGGAGCTTGGGCGAGGCTACACCTTC | CATRELGRGYTF
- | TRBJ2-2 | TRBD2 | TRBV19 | TGTGCCAGTCGGACTAGCGGGAGGATCACCGGGGAGCTGTTTTTT | CASRTSGRITGELFF
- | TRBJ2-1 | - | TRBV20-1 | TGCAGTACAACAGGGAATGAGCAGTTCTTC | CSTTGNEQFF
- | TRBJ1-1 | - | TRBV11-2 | TGTGCCAGCAGCTTAGATCCGTCTGTGAACACTGAAGCTTTCTTT | CASSLDPSVNTEAFF
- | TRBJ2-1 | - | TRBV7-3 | TGTGCCAGCAGCCCGATAGCCATTTCCTACAATGAGCAGTTCTTC | CASSPIAISYNEQFF
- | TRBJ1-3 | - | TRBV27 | TGTGCCAGCAGGAGCTCTGGAAACACCATATATTTT | CASRSSGNTIYF
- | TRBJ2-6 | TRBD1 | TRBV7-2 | TGTGCCAGCAGCTTGGGGACAGGGAGCCTTGGGGCCAACGTCCTGACTTTC | CASSLGTGSLGANVLTF
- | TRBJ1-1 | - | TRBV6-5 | TGTGCCAGCAGATTGGGGGCAGCCCCGAACACTGAAGCTTTCTTT | CASRLGAAPNTEAFF
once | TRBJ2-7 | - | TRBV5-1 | TGCGCCAGCAGCTCAACTACGAGCTCCTACGAGCAGTACTTC | CASSSTTSSYEQYF
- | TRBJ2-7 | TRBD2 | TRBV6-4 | TGTGCCAGCAGTGAGGGGACTAGCGGGAGCCACGAGCAGTACTTC | CASSEGTSGSHEQYF
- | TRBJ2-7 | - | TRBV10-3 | TGTGCCATCAGTGAGGGGCCCGGCTCCTACGAGCAGTACTTC | CAISEGPGSYEQYF